This T cell receptor beta chain was sequenced during a study of control samples from healthy donors and cancer patients. The repertoire was sequenced with immunoSEQ multiplex PCR; TCRdb's copy has only in-frame clones and lacks some. The sample records approximately 140,000 clones, under 95% being singletons. Material for sequencing was blood. The source is a man between 18 and 29 years old in good health.

The chain's CDR3 is CASSSTGAGNTIYF. CDR3 in DNA: TGTGCCAGCAGCTCGACGGGGGCTGGAAACACCATATATTTT. The V gene is TRBV7-6, the J gene TRBJ1-3; D is possibly TRBD1 (5 bases). Germline V gene data show CDR1 as SGHVS and CDR2 as FNYEAQ. Trimming shortened V by 4 bases and J by 2 bases, and 9 bases separated the two germline ends. The CDR3 spans 14 residues.